This T cell receptor beta chain was sequenced during a study of blood T cell repertoires in COVID-19. Study overall: The cDNA or gDNA used as material had been derived from T cells, B-cell-depleted T cells, or PBMCs.

This clone was seen just once. This CDR3 comprises 13 residues. The germline gives CDR1 LNHDA, CDR2 SQIVND (reference sequence). Trimming shortened V by 7 bases and J by 4 bases, and 13 bases separated the two germline ends. In the original analysis: Amplification of reference gene primers provided the estimated nucleated cell counts. The table came from immunoSEQ multiplex PCR; TCRdb's copy has only in-frame clones and leaves some out. That table supplies the V and J calls and clone size; D and trimming were determined from the DNA. This sample has about 270,000 clones, with more than 80% found just once. Residents of about two dozen US areas, aged roughly 18 to 89 years, made up the participants. Cohorts were determined from participant-reported clinical history.

The clonotype originates from a woman under 40 with acute COVID-19. Sequencing was performed on PBMCs or T cells enriched from blood (not recorded which). The rearrangement links TRBV19 to TRBJ1-2; D not resolved. The CDR3 reads CASTPRFGYGYTF. The CDR3 DNA reads as TGTGCCAGTACCCCCAGGTTCGGCTATGGCTACACCTTC.